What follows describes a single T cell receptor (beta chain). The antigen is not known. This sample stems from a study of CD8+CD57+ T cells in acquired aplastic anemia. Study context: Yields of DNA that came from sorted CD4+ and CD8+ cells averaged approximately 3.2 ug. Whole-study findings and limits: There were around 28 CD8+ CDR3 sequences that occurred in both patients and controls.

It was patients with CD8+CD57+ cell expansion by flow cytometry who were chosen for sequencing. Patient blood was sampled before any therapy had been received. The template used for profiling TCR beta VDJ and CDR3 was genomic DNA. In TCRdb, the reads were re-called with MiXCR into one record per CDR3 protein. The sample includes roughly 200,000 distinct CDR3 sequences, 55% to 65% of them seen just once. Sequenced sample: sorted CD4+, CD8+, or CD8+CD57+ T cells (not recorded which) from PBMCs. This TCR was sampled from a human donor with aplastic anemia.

DNA of the CDR3: TGTGCCAGCAGGCCGTCGGGACTAGCGGACGAGCAGTACTTC. Translating gives CASRPSGLADEQYF. The chain uses TRBV7-6 and TRBJ2-7; 11 nucleotides match TRBD2. Germline values: CDR1 SGHVS, CDR2 FNYEAQ. V lost 6 bases, J lost 5 bases, and 6 bases stayed unmatched. This CDR3 region has 14 residues.